This TCR beta chain came from a study of T-cell memory formation after mild COVID-19. In the study overall: The TCR clusters were mostly specific to one donor.

The CDR3 sequence is 13 residues long. Germline CDR1 SGHDT, CDR2 YYEEEE. Trimming pared 4 bases from V and 3 bases from J, leaving 11 bases between. TCRdb reprocessed the 5' RACE reads via MiXCR and lists one record per CDR3 protein. The sample contains about 430,000 distinct CDR3 sequences, 20% to 25% of which appear only once. General study results and limits: Memory from before infection featured some responding clones, which suggests cross-reactive memory joined. Shrinking CD4+ clones were chiefly CM and EM; CD8+ ones were chiefly EMRA. Contracting clones from day 15 to 85 showed balanced CD4/CD8; later expanders favored CD4+.

Details on this clonotype: Antigen specificity is unknown.

Sequencing was done on a sample of PBMCs or a T cell subset sorted from them (not recorded which). V gene TRBV5-6 combines with J gene TRBJ2-7, with D possibly TRBD1 on 6 matching bases. The sequence came from an adult woman who had mild COVID-19 (a few samples of this study predate the infection). Cell type and time point are not known. In nucleotides, the CDR3 is TGTGCCAGCAGCCCAACACAGGGCTACGAGCAGTACTTC. As protein: CASSPTQGYEQYF.